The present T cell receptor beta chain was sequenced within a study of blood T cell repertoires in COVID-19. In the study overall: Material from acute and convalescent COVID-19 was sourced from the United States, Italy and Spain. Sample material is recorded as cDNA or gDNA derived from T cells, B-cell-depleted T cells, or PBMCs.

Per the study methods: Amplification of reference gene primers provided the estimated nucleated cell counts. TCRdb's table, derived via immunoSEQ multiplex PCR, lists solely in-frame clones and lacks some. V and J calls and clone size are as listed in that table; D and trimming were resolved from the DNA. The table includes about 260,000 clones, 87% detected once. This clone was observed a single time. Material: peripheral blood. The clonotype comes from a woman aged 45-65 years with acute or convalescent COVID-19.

The CDR3 nucleotides are TGCGCCAGCAGCTATACGGACAGCACTGAAGCTTTCTTT. This translates into CASSYTDSTEAFF. The chain joins TRBV5-1 to TRBJ1-1; TRBD1 might be the D (6 bases). Between the trimmed V and J ends, which lost 3 bases and 4 bases, there was a span of 10 bases. The CDR3 covers 13 residues. Germline V gene lookup returns CDR1 SGHRS and CDR2 YFSETQ.